This entry features one TCR beta chain sequence. This sample is drawn from a study of blood T cell repertoires in COVID-19. Overall study context: Researchers got acute and convalescent COVID-19 samples from the United States, Italy and Spain. The analysed material was cDNA or gDNA that came from T cells, B-cell-depleted T cells, or PBMCs.

From germline, CDR1 is SGHRS and CDR2 YFSETQ. The CDR3 spans 15 residues. Trimming cost V 1 base and J 0 bases, with 10 bases left between them. Original methodology: Amplified reference gene primers provided the basis for estimating nucleated cell counts. Produced via immunoSEQ multiplex PCR; TCRdb's table is partial and in-frame only. V and J calls and clone size come straight from that table; D and trimming were deduced from the DNA. This sample has about 69,000 clones, with 60% to 85% found just once. The specimen was peripheral blood. The J gene is TRBJ1-1, the V gene TRBV5-1; D is unresolved. The receptor's source is a man between 60 and 70 years old with acute or convalescent COVID-19. CDR3 residues: CASSLSPGMNTEAFF. The DNA for the CDR3 is TGCGCCAGCAGCTTGTCCCCAGGTATGAACACTGAAGCTTTCTTT.